This T cell receptor beta chain was obtained from a study of cytomegalovirus exposure and HLA in healthy donors (dated by TCRdb to about 2017). Some background on the complete study: According to an earlier analysis of around 600 of the donors, roughly 180 million T cells yielded 90 million to 130 million unique TCR beta sequences and more than 250 Gb of sequence data. To predict cytomegalovirus infection status, the study brought together high-throughput TCR immunosequencing, statistical association of individual TCRs with disease status, and machine learning. The number of donors typed differed by locus, with roughly 629-640 for A, B, C, DRB1 and DQB1, roughly 520 for DQA1, 600 to 610 for DPA1, and some 440 for DPB1. In an earlier analysis of a few hundred of the donors, high-throughput TCR beta sequencing was used to judge whether each TCR beta V gene segment behaved as functional or pseudogenic. Among the roughly 380 genotyped donors, under 90% belonged to the genetic ancestry cluster associated with self-reported Caucasian donors. Besides the first cohort of about 730 subjects, a separate validation cohort made up of roughly 120 different subjects was used. Using immunosequencing, the study profiled T cell repertoires from roughly 650 subjects and related those repertoires to cytomegalovirus serostatus. Every discovery cohort repertoire had been produced on one sequencing platform. The later analysis used no new phenotypic data to find candidate immune exposures, relying instead on TCR beta sequences and their occurrence across donors. About 300 gigabases of sequencing data and approximately 80 million unique TCR sequences were included in an early release covering over 600 HLA-typed donors. In a later genetic analysis, genome-wide SNP genotypes for about three fifths of the roughly 670 donors were used, and that subset was treated as a discovery cohort. Because of strong linkage in the cohort, five DR-DQ haplotypes were treated as single units for association and clustering. The study was designed to test whether signatures of past pathogen exposure could be identified by cataloging public T cell receptors. HLA typing covered class I and class II loci at four-digit resolution. A later analysis re-analyzed previously published TCR beta repertoires from 666 donors and added high-resolution HLA genotyping to study TCR occurrence patterns. Alongside the repertoire data, information on donor age, sex, ethnicity and CMV serostatus was compiled. Among approximately 370 genotyped donors of the cohort, an average of around 220,000 unique TCR beta nucleotide sequences was sequenced per donor, of which about 19% were non-productive. Points the paper makes about the study in general: Some IMGT-functional V segments, including TRBV6-2 and TRBV6-3, could not be told apart with the 87-base-pair reads, so those segments were excluded. In this cohort, only TCR beta chains were sequenced, and detectable features were limited by the absence of alpha or paired-chain data. In a later genetic analysis, a missense DCLRE1C variant was associated with V-gene and J-gene trimming of TCR beta chains, and the association was replicated in an independent cohort. Immune exposure information for the cohort was limited to CMV serostatus. Most CMV-associated TCR beta chains appeared to be HLA-restricted in a later analysis, and the HLA associations seemed to be driven largely by CMV exposure. In vitro tests confirmed that a few of the cytomegalovirus-associated TCR beta chains recognize cytomegalovirus antigens. Around 16 rarely observed V segments, including chromosome 9 orphons, were excluded from the earlier analysis of approximately 500 of the donors because counts were too low. A later analysis found that HLA-associated TCR beta chains were more clonally expanded and had lower generation probabilities than equally common non-associated chains. According to a later analysis, TCR association rates differed among HLA loci, with DRB1 alleles showing the most associated TCRs and HLA-C alleles showing the fewest. Compared with the approximately 700-donor mean, donors in an Asian-associated ancestry cluster had fewer N-insertions in productive TCRs, according to a later genetic analysis. A total of about 180 TCR beta chains were listed by the study as associated with cytomegalovirus. HLA typing was unavailable for some donors at each locus, so association tests used only the typed subset. Most TCR sequences were seen in very few donors, while some public TCRs were found in many individuals. In both the original and validation cohorts, the classifier was reported to diagnose cytomegalovirus status with high specificity and sensitivity. In an earlier analysis of more than 450 of the donors, most TCR beta V segments were observed in productive rearrangements about 87% or about 30% of the time, broadly matching IMGT annotations. A cluster of highly shared sequence variants was judged likely to represent a technical artifact of the sequencing pipeline. According to a later analysis, parvovirus B19, influenza, CMV and Epstein-Barr virus appeared linked to several top co-occurrence clusters. Specific HLA alleles were associated with 15,000 to 20,000 TCR beta sequences at a false discovery rate of 0.05 in a later analysis. Assigning TCR associations to individual alleles was difficult when HLA alleles, especially DR and DQ, strongly co-occurred. Linkage disequilibrium might explain the correlated functional status among segregating V segments, but an unknown experimental factor could not be excluded. The authors suggested that the approach could potentially be extended to other disease states and immunological phenotypes. Sequencing depth was assumed to be roughly uniform across donors in the presence/absence analyses, though that assumption may not hold. A further reported finding was that TCR beta sequences accurately predicted the HLA-A and HLA-B alleles for most subjects in the first cohort.

The CDR3 spans 17 residues, from the cysteine through the phenylalanine. The read is trimmed to its CDR3 DNA, 51 bases read in frame from base 1. The germline V and J ends show losses of 3 bases and 1 base respectively, and no gene match explains 4 bases of the junction. CDR1 and CDR2 were assigned from the germline V gene as SGHNT and YENEEA. Library preparation was by the immunoSEQ multiplex PCR assay. The multiplex PCR relied on a mix of 60 forward primers for TCR Vbeta segments and 13 reverse primers for TCR Jbeta segments. A multiplex PCR assay on genomic DNA amplified the CDR3 region of rearranged TCR beta genes. The Illumina HiSeq System was used to sequence the amplified TCR beta libraries as 87-base-pair reads. Under the source paper's analysis protocol: A later analysis counted about 82 million unique TCR beta chains across the 550 to 700 repertoires, and approximately 11 million of these chains were shared by at least two donors. A nearest-neighbor algorithm error-corrected the raw reads and collapsed the reads into unique sequences, merging closely related sequences to remove PCR and sequencing errors. Alignment of CDR3 sequences to IMGT reference sequences was used to assign V, D and J gene segments. For a sequence to be retained, a match of at least six nucleotides was required to both a V gene segment and a J gene segment. A rearrangement was called productive if the CDR3 had no stop codons and remained in frame with V and J, and every other rearrangement was called non-productive. Following IMGT convention, CDR3 was defined as the stretch from the second conserved V-encoded cysteine to the conserved J-encoded phenylalanine. The earlier analysis of about 640 of the donors excluded any sequence lacking an unambiguous match to a single V gene segment. In an earlier analysis of approximately 610 of the donors, V segments were called functional above 56.7% productive rearrangements and were called segregating when the between-donor standard deviation exceeded 5%. A statistical classification framework was built to diagnose cytomegalovirus status from the catalog of TCR beta chain sequences. V and J gene assignment, in a later analysis, came from comparing TCR nucleotide sequences with IMGT/GENE-DB human TR gene sequences. Using the TCRdist pipeline, a later analysis assigned CDR3 sequences along with most-parsimonious VDJ recombination scenarios. In a later analysis, each TCR beta chain was defined by its CDR3 amino acid sequence together with its V-gene family, and reads without a unique V-gene family were excluded. A later analysis removed roughly 590 highly shared, low-generation-probability nucleotide sequences to deal with suspected cross-contamination and a sequencing artifact. A later analysis calculated a clonal expansion index for each public chain from normalized within-repertoire ranks of inferred template counts. A later analysis computed generation probabilities with a VDJ recombination model fitted to out-of-frame rearrangements, and checked the results against IGoR. A later analysis scored TCR-TCR, TCR-HLA and TCR-CMV co-occurrence with hypergeometric tests, applying a repertoire-size bias correction to TCR pairs. In a later analysis, false discovery rates were estimated by permuting HLA or CMV assignments 20 times. In a later analysis, co-occurring TCRs were grouped with DBSCAN, and TCRdist sequence similarity was added when clustering was performed within HLA-allele-positive subsets. For co-occurrence clustering, repertoires with fewer than 30,000 or more than 120,000 public chains were excluded, along with a handful of repertoires with anomalous nucleotide sharing. In TCRdb, the immuneACCESS table is reduced to in-frame sequences with V and J assigned. These tables do not hold every clone; where another copy was compared, an unresolved V gene accounts for under half, and the others remain unexplained. That table is the source of V, J and clone size, and D and trimming were worked out from the DNA. The sample table shows 110,000 or so clones, and around 80% are seen once. The ten largest clonotypes hold 2% to 2.5% of the sample.

This clone was found once. This clone's antigen is unknown. Base qualities are not recorded, but no much larger clone differs from it by a single base. The cohort consisted of 650 to 700 healthy bone marrow donors. All cohort members were sampled while nominally healthy, although unrecorded immune exposures were likely present. The donor was CMV seronegative and was included in the group of 352 seronegative cohort members. A peripheral blood sample was collected from each donor, and TCR beta sequencing was performed on peripheral blood mononuclear cells. The Qiagen DNeasy Blood Extraction Kit was used to extract genomic DNA from the blood cell samples.

The sequenced material came from PBMCs. The sequence was obtained from a man aged 30 to 45 in good health and CMV-seronegative. The receptor chain draws on TRBV11-3 and TRBJ2-5, with TRBD2 identical over 14 junction bases. Read as DNA, the sequence is TGTGCCAGCAGCTTCGGGACTAGCGGGAGTGGCCAAGAGACCCAGTACTTC. This yields the protein CASSFGTSGSGQETQYF.